A selection of T cell receptor beta chains follows, all from one sample in a study of long-term antiretroviral therapy in people with HIV. Sequencing was performed with immunoSEQ multiplex PCR; in TCRdb, only in-frame clones are kept and a portion is missing. There are approximately 29,000 clones in the sample; 87% occur only once, and 10% to 15% lies in the top ten. The input for sequencing was unsorted PBMCs, taken 1.1 years after starting antiretroviral therapy. The receptors derive from a man younger than 35 with HIV. Both conserved end residues are part of each CDR3. Fields, in order: D gene, clone size, J gene, V gene, CDR3 DNA, CDR3 protein. D genes are given only for firm matches. Size is omitted from some rows. Given values are once, few, many or a class for expanded clones.

.,.,TRBJ2-7,TRBV21-1,TGTGCCAGCAGCAAAGCTACTAGCGACTACGAGCAGTACTTC,CASSKATSDYEQYF
TRBD2,.,TRBJ2-3,TRBV7-2,TGTGCCAGCAGCGCGACTAGCGGGAGAGATACGCAGTATTTT,CASSATSGRDTQYF
.,.,TRBJ1-4,TRBV28,TGTGCCAGCAGCCCTGCCTCGAGTAATGAAAAACTGTTTTTT,CASSPASSNEKLFF
TRBD2,.,TRBJ2-1,TRBV28,TGTGCCAGCAGTTCCGGGGGGGGAGTGAATGAGCAGTTCTTC,CASSSGGGVNEQFF
.,.,TRBJ1-1,TRBV7-9,TGTGCCAGCAGCCCGCTTGGAGAGCAGGGGGCTTTCTTT,CASSPLGEQGAFF
.,.,TRBJ2-3,TRBV9,TGTGCCAGCAGCGTACAGGGTTTCACAGATACGCAGTATTTT,CASSVQGFTDTQYF
.,.,TRBJ1-1,TRBV7-3,TGTGCCAGCAGCCCGGCGCTGAACACTGAAGCTTTCTTT,CASSPALNTEAFF
.,.,TRBJ2-1,TRBV7-3,TGTGCCAGCAGCCCTTCCTTAATCGGAGGGTACAATGAGCAGTTCTTC,CASSPSLIGGYNEQFF
.,.,TRBJ1-3,TRBV6-5,TGTGCCAGCAGTTACGATTCACGGTACTCTGGAAACACCATATATTTT,CASSYDSRYSGNTIYF
.,.,TRBJ2-2,TRBV18,TGTGCCAGCTCACCACGTGGGGCCGGGGAGCTGTTTTTT,CASSPRGAGELFF
TRBD1,.,TRBJ1-3,TRBV10-2,TGCGCCAGCAGAGAAGCCGGGACAGGGGGACGTGGTGGAAACACCATATATTTT,CASREAGTGGRGGNTIYF
TRBD1,.,TRBJ2-7,TRBV4-1,TGCGCCAGCAGCTACGTACAGGGGTCCTCCTACGAGCAGTACTTC,CASSYVQGSSYEQYF
TRBD2,.,TRBJ2-3,TRBV6-6,TGTGCCAGCACTAGGGTTACTAGCGGGAGCACAGATACGCAGTATTTT,CASTRVTSGSTDTQYF
TRBD1,.,TRBJ1-1,TRBV5-5,TGTGCCAGCAGCTTGGGAAATACAGGGGGCTGGAACACTGAAGCTTTCTTT,CASSLGNTGGWNTEAFF
.,once,TRBJ1-1,TRBV5-1,TGCGCCAGCAGCTTGAATTCGGGGCGGACTGAAGCTTTCTTT,CASSLNSGRTEAFF
.,.,TRBJ2-3,TRBV7-9,TGTGCCAGCAGCGTGCAGGGCCCCCGCACAGATACGCAGTATTTT,CASSVQGPRTDTQYF
.,.,TRBJ2-2,TRBV19,TGTGCCAGTAATGTAGGGAGCAACACCGGGGAGCTGTTTTTT,CASNVGSNTGELFF
TRBD1,.,TRBJ2-3,TRBV27,TGTGCCAGCAGTCGTGACAGGGCAGATACGCAGTATTTT,CASSRDRADTQYF
TRBD1,once,TRBJ1-1,TRBV5-1,TGCGCCAGCAGCTTGGGGGGACAGCTGAACACTGAAGCTTTCTTT,CASSLGGQLNTEAFF
.,.,TRBJ1-4,TRBV30,TGTGCCTGGAGTTCTACCGCGGACGTCGGAGAAAAACTGTTTTTT,CAWSSTADVGEKLFF
.,.,TRBJ1-2,TRBV18,TGTGCCAGCTCACCACTTCCGCCTAGGGGGACCTATGGCTACACCTTC,CASSPLPPRGTYGYTF
.,.,TRBJ2-1,TRBV5-6,TGTGCCAGCAGCTTAATTAACTTCAATGAGCAGTTCTTC,CASSLINFNEQFF
.,.,TRBJ2-5,TRBV5-1,TGCGCCAGCAGCTTGGCGCCGGGAGTAGGGGAGACCCAGTACTTC,CASSLAPGVGETQYF
.,.,TRBJ2-3,TRBV6-5,TGTGCCAGCCGGCTCCTTGTCTCAGATACGCAGTATTTT,CASRLLVSDTQYF
.,.,TRBJ2-3,TRBV4-2,TGTGCCAGCAGCCCCGCCCGGTACACAGATACGCAGTATTTT,CASSPARYTDTQYF
TRBD1,.,TRBJ2-2,TRBV6-6,TGTGCCAGCAGTTACACGACAGGGACCGGGGAGCTGTTTTTT,CASSYTTGTGELFF
TRBD1,.,TRBJ1-2,TRBV30,TGTGCCTGGAGTGCCATGACAGGGCTGTATGGCTACACCTTC,CAWSAMTGLYGYTF
.,few,TRBJ2-7,TRBV9,TGTGCCAGCAGCGTGGGAGTGGCCTACGAGCAGTACTTC,CASSVGVAYEQYF
TRBD1,.,TRBJ2-5,TRBV11-2,TGTGCCAGCAGCTTACAGGGGGCGGCCCAGTACTTC,CASSLQGAAQYF
.,.,TRBJ1-2,TRBV4-2,TGTGCCAGCAGCCACCCGGACAGAACCGTCTATGGCTACACCTTC,CASSHPDRTVYGYTF
.,.,TRBJ2-1,TRBV5-1,TGCGCCAGCAGTTTCCGGGCTAGCGACTACAATGAGCAGTTCTTC,CASSFRASDYNEQFF
.,few,TRBJ1-5,TRBV5-1,TGCGCCAGCAGCTCCGGGGTTGATAGCAATCAGCCCCAGCATTTT,CASSSGVDSNQPQHF
.,.,TRBJ1-5,TRBV28,TGTGCCAGCAGTCCAGGAGGGCTGGGTCGCAATCAGCCCCAGCATTTT,CASSPGGLGRNQPQHF
.,.,TRBJ1-2,TRBV7-2,TGTGCCAGCAGCCCCGTTTCAGGGAGTAGGGGCTACACCTTC,CASSPVSGSRGYTF
TRBD2,.,TRBJ2-4,TRBV5-1,TGCGCCAGCAGCTTCTATAGCGGGGGGGCCTTAAACATTCAGTACTTC,CASSFYSGGALNIQYF
.,.,TRBJ2-5,TRBV10-3,TGTGCCATCAGTGAGGGATTATCTCAACAAGAGACCCAGTACTTC,CAISEGLSQQETQYF
TRBD1,.,TRBJ2-5,TRBV6-1,TGTGCCAGCAGTGACCCGGGACAGGGGACTCAAGAGACCCAGTACTTC,CASSDPGQGTQETQYF
.,.,TRBJ2-7,TRBV2,TGTGCCAGCAGTGAGGTGGACAGTGCATTTTACTACGAGCAGTACTTC,CASSEVDSAFYYEQYF
TRBD1,.,TRBJ1-1,TRBV9,TGTGCCAGCAGCGCAGGGGGCTTGACTGAAGCTTTCTTT,CASSAGGLTEAFF
TRBD1,.,TRBJ1-2,TRBV6-6,TGTGCCAGCAGTCGGGACAGAACTAACTATGGCTACACCTTC,CASSRDRTNYGYTF
.,few,TRBJ2-7,TRBV11-2,TGTGCCAGCAGCCCTCCGGGGGTTGGGGACGAGCAGTACTTC,CASSPPGVGDEQYF
TRBD1,.,TRBJ1-1,TRBV2,TGTGCCAGCATCCGTCCACAGGGGACTGAAGCTTTCTTT,CASIRPQGTEAFF
.,.,TRBJ2-2,TRBV4-3,TGCGCCAGCAGCCTTTTCCTATACCCGACAGGGAACACCGGGGAGCTGTTTTTT,CASSLFLYPTGNTGELFF
.,few,TRBJ2-2,TRBV12-5,TGTGCTAGTGACCGGGCGGGGGAGCTGTTTTTT,CASDRAGELFF
.,.,TRBJ1-3,TRBV7-3,TGTGCCAGCAGCTCCCCCGCTGAGATGGCTGGAAACACCATATATTTT,CASSSPAEMAGNTIYF
.,.,TRBJ1-3,TRBV28,TGTGCCAGCAGTTTTTGGTCAGTAGGAAACACCATATATTTT,CASSFWSVGNTIYF
.,.,TRBJ2-1,TRBV7-6,TGTGCCAGCAGCATCTACAATGAGCAGTTCTTC,CASSIYNEQFF
TRBD1,.,TRBJ2-7,TRBV7-2,TGTGCCAGCAGCCCGGGACAGGGATGGCAGTACTTC,CASSPGQGWQYF